The 17 T cell receptor beta chains below come from one sample, sequenced in a study of blood T cell repertoires in COVID-19 (dated by TCRdb to the early 2020s). Receptor amplification or capture employed the immunoSEQ multiplex PCR assay. The source is immuneACCESS, and TCRdb retained only in-frame sequences with V and J called. Part of the clones is not carried over; for the studies checked, unresolved V genes explain less than half of this, and the remainder is unexplained. In all, the sample holds some 250,000 clones, and 83% of those were seen once. Approximately 6% of the sample belongs to the ten largest clones. Sequenced material: peripheral blood. All receptors derive from a man older than 75 with acute or convalescent COVID-19.

V usage is TRBV5-1 and J usage is TRBJ2-7; 7 nucleotides line up with TRBD1. Germline values: CDR1 SGHRS, CDR2 YFSETQ. The CDR3 contains 14 residues. Trimming cost V 2 bases and J 4 bases; bases outside gene matches: 6. The CDR3 DNA reads as TGCGCCAGCAGCTTCCGACAGGGATCGTACGAGCAGTACTTC. Translation: CASSFRQGSYEQYF.

The V call is TRBV27, the J call TRBJ2-3; 16 positions agree with TRBD2. With 7 bases clipped from V and 4 bases from J, the junction kept 14 bases outside the gene matches. The CDR3 extends over 19 amino acids. CDR1 is MNHEY and CDR2 is SMNVEV in the germline V gene (reference sequence). DNA of the CDR3: TGTGCCAGCACCAAGGGACTAGCGGGAGGGGGTACGCTCGCAGATACGCAGTATTTT. This gives the protein CASTKGLAGGGTLADTQYF.

This clone appeared a single time. In nucleotides, the CDR3 is TGTGCCAGCAGTTCGACCGGACAGGGGAGGTTCTACGAGCAGTACTTC. It codes for CASSSTGQGRFYEQYF. This sequence joins TRBV28 and TRBJ2-7, with 9 positions matching TRBD1. CDR3 length: 16 residues. Germline V gives CDR1 MDHEN, CDR2 SYDVKM. V lost 4 bases to trimming and J lost 3 bases; unmatched junction nucleotides: 10.

The chain employs TRBV28 and TRBJ2-3; possible D gene TRBD2, 5 bases. Germline V gene data show CDR1 as MDHEN and CDR2 as SYDVKM. The V end lost 7 bases, the J end lost 0 bases, and 23 bases lay between the germline ends. The length of the CDR3 is 18 residues. CDR3 nucleotides: TGTGCCAGCATCGGCCCACCGGTCGGGATCCCTAGCACAGATACGCAGTATTTT. It codes for CASIGPPVGIPSTDTQYF.

This clone occurred once. The J gene is TRBJ1-2, the V gene TRBV28, with D perhaps matching TRBD1 (6 bases). Deletions cut 2 bases from V and 2 bases from J, with 12 bases between. CDR1 is MDHEN and CDR2 is SYDVKM in the germline V gene. The CDR3 loop spans 15 amino acids. DNA for the CDR3: TGTGCCAGCAGTTTACGGGGGGGCGGAAACTATGGCTACACCTTC. As protein: CASSLRGGGNYGYTF.

This sequence joins TRBV3-1 (or the pseudogene TRBV3-2) and TRBJ2-5; D is uncertain. The CDR3 length is 12 residues. V was cut by 2 bases and J by 5 bases, with 6 bases left in between. Germline values: CDR1 LGHDT, CDR2 YNNKEL (reference sequence). This CDR3 is CASSQSLETQYF. In DNA form, the CDR3 reads TGTGCCAGCAGCCAATCCTTGGAGACCCAGTACTTC.

The chain links TRBV24-1 to TRBJ2-1; TRBD2 matches 10 bases. The germline gives CDR1 KGHDR, CDR2 SFDVKD. CDR3 size: 18 residues. Unmatched junction bases numbered 7, after V lost 2 bases and J lost 1 base. This chain's CDR3 is CATSDSPPSGRSYNEQFF. CDR3 nucleotide sequence: TGTGCCACCAGTGATTCACCCCCTAGCGGGAGATCCTACAATGAGCAGTTCTTC.

The chain couples TRBV11-2 to TRBJ2-7; no clear D gene. CDR3 length: 15 amino acids. Germline V gene lookup returns CDR1 SGHAT and CDR2 FQNNGV. Trimming shortened V by 2 bases and J by 4 bases, and 15 bases separated the two germline ends. CDR3 nucleotides: TGTGCCAGCAGCTTAAACGGCGTCGGGTGGTACGAGCAGTACTTC. The encoded protein is CASSLNGVGWYEQYF. Drawing the rest from reference TRBV11-2 and TRBJ2-7, the complete variable domain is EAGVAQSPRYKIIEKRQSVAFWCNPISGHATLYWYQQILGQGPKLLIQFQNNGVVDDSQLPKDRFSAERLKGVDSTLKIQPAKLEDSAVYLCASSLNGVGWYEQYFGPGTRLTVT.

The chain has TRBV28 and TRBJ2-7; a possible D gene is TRBD2 (6 bases). V lost 6 bases and J lost 3, with 12 bases in between. The CDR3 loop spans 13 amino acids. The germline V gene has CDR1 MDHEN and CDR2 SYDVKM. The DNA of the CDR3 is TGTGCCAGCAGGCCACCGGGAGACTACGAGCAGTACTTC. This translates into CASRPPGDYEQYF.

The V call is TRBV28, the J call TRBJ2-5; D might be TRBD1 (6 bases). V was trimmed by 6 bases and J by 2 bases, leaving 19 bases between them. Per the germline V gene, CDR1 is MDHEN and CDR2 is SYDVKM. The CDR3 covers 16 residues. CDR3 sequence: CASRLAETGGQETQYF. As DNA, the CDR3 is TGTGCCAGCAGACTGGCCGAGACAGGTGGACAAGAGACCCAGTACTTC.

The chain uses TRBV4-2 and TRBJ2-7; 7 bases are a match to TRBD1. Trimming at V came to 0 bases and at J to 4 bases, leaving 18 bases not matched to a gene. The CDR3 extends over 19 amino acids. The germline gives CDR1 LGHNA, CDR2 YNFKEQ. The chain's CDR3 is CASSQDPPSPDRSSYEQYF. The CDR3 DNA follows: TGTGCCAGCAGCCAAGATCCCCCGAGCCCGGACAGGAGTTCGTACGAGCAGTACTTC.

The chain employs TRBV5-4 and TRBJ2-5; 10 bases are shared with TRBD2. With V trimmed by 3 bases and J by 5 bases, 7 bases remained unmatched. CDR1 is SGHNT, CDR2 YYREEE, per germline (reference sequence). CDR3 length equals 15 residues. CDR3 in amino acids: CASSSLAGAGETQYF. The CDR3 DNA reads TGTGCCAGCAGCTCCCTAGCGGGAGCTGGGGAGACCCAGTACTTC.

This chain connects TRBV2 to TRBJ2-5; 9 bases fit TRBD2. The CDR3 is 14 amino acids. Trimming took 8 bases from V and 5 from J; bases not matched to a gene: 9. The germline gives CDR1 SNHLY, CDR2 FYNNEI. The CDR3 DNA reads TGTGCCAGCTCGGTGCGGGAGGGGCGGGAGACCCAGTACTTC. Its protein product is CASSVREGRETQYF.

The chain joins TRBV7-2 to TRBJ2-1; 10 bases map to TRBD2. The V segment lost 4 bases and the J segment 9 bases; nucleotides outside the gene matches: 12. Germline loops: CDR1 SGHTA, CDR2 FQGNSA. The CDR3 loop spans 16 amino acids. The CDR3 region is CASSSSSAGGLTEQFF. CDR3 nucleotides: TGTGCCAGCAGCTCCTCATCAGCGGGGGGGCTAACTGAGCAGTTCTTC.

This chain joins TRBV7-9 and TRBJ1-1; 8 positions agree with TRBD1. The germline gives CDR1 SEHNR, CDR2 FQNEAQ (reference sequence). The CDR3 is 12 amino acids. With V trimmed by 5 bases and J by 8 bases, 4 bases remained unmatched. CDR3 sequence: CASSPRDREAFF. CDR3 DNA: TGTGCCAGCAGCCCACGGGACAGGGAAGCTTTCTTT.

This clone occurred a few times. The chain has TRBV4-1 and TRBJ2-7; 10 bases match TRBD1. The germline V gene has CDR1 MGHRA and CDR2 YSYEKL. The J segment lost 1 base and the V segment lost 4 bases, leaving 7 bases of the junction unmatched. The CDR3 runs 16 residues. The CDR3 is CASSRPLGQGSYEQYF. The CDR3 DNA sequence: TGCGCCAGCAGCCGACCCCTGGGACAGGGGTCCTACGAGCAGTACTTC.

The CDR3 here is CAISEPGSSYEQYF. The CDR3 DNA is TGTGCCATCAGTGAACCGGGGAGCTCCTACGAGCAGTACTTC. V and J are TRBV10-3 and TRBJ2-7; possible D gene TRBD2, 5 bases. There are 14 residues in the CDR3. Trimming cost V 3 bases and J 0 bases, with 9 bases left between them. Germline lookup yields CDR1 ENHRY and CDR2 SYGVKD.